This T cell receptor beta chain stems from a study of cytomegalovirus exposure and HLA in healthy donors. Looking at the study overall: Researchers previously reported finding fewer than 140 million unique TCR beta sequences from about 179 million T cells. Findings and caveats of the study: A missense DCLRE1C variant was associated with V- and J-gene trimming of TCR beta chains in a later analysis, and an independent cohort replicated the association. An analysis that came later showed most CMV-associated TCR beta chains appearing HLA-restricted. What a later analysis showed was that several of the most significant clusters appeared linked to common viral pathogens.

Primers included in the PCR were 60 Vbeta and 13 Jbeta primers. Only in-frame clones appear in the TCRdb table, and some are missing; sequencing was by immunoSEQ multiplex PCR. The data hold around 120,000 clones, with about 80% observed a single time. Worth noting for this clone: No antigen is known for it.

Germline V gives CDR1 SEHNR, CDR2 FQNEAQ (reference sequence). V dropped 5 bases and J dropped 5; count of bases not matched to a gene: 7. CDR3 length equals 14 residues. V is TRBV7-9 and J is TRBJ1-2, with 8 bases aligning to TRBD1. The source of this sequence is a woman aged 40 to 50 in good health and CMV-seronegative. Specimen: PBMCs. For the CDR3, the DNA is TGTGCCAGCAGCACCGGGACAGGAGAGTATGGCTACACCTTC. Translation gives CASSTGTGEYGYTF.